This note documents a single T cell receptor beta chain sequence. The sample comes from a study of blood T cell repertoires in COVID-19. About the study: Samples representing acute and convalescent COVID-19 were sourced from the United States, Italy and Spain. Nucleic acid was either cDNA or gDNA, and it came from T cells, B-cell-depleted T cells, or PBMCs.

Germline CDR1 and CDR2: LNHDA and SQIVND (reference sequence). V lost 2 bases and J lost 0; bases outside the gene matches: 3. The CDR3 length is 15 residues. Methods used by the authors: Estimates of nucleated cell counts were drawn from the amplification of reference gene primers. Sequenced by immunoSEQ multiplex PCR; TCRdb stores in-frame clones only, minus some. That table gives V, J and clone size, and the DNA gave D and trimming. Of 140,000 to 150,000 clones in the sample, about 83% are singletons; the top ten hold over 8.5%. The chain is built from TRBV19 and TRBJ2-7, with 8 nucleotides matching TRBD2. Sequencing was done on a sample of peripheral blood. This receptor was taken from a woman in her forties or fifties with active or convalescent COVID-19. The CDR3 protein is CASSILAGRSYEQYF. In DNA form, the CDR3 reads TGTGCCAGTAGTATACTAGCGGGCCGCTCCTACGAGCAGTACTTC.